These T cell receptor beta chains were read from a single sample in a study of yellow fever vaccine responses in identical twins. TCRdb reanalysed the RT-PCR reads using MiXCR and keeps one entry per CDR3 protein. This sample yields about 34,000 distinct CDR3 sequences, of which less than 70% are seen a single time; roughly 4.7% belongs to the top ten. The specimen comprised T cells from blood (PBMCs), unsorted or a sorted subset (not recorded which), sampled before or after yellow fever vaccination (not recorded which). The receptors originated from a woman aged 18-29 years who received the yellow fever vaccine. Each CDR3 is given with its conserved first and last residue. D genes are given only for firm matches. The size entry is marked missing in some rows and otherwise reads once, few, many or a size class.

J gene: TRBJ2-7
D gene: TRBD2
CDR3 length: 15
V gene: TRBV19
clone size: .
CDR3 protein: CASSISGTSDYEQYF
CDR3 DNA: TGTGCCAGTAGTATTTCCGGGACTAGCGATTACGAGCAGTACTTC

J gene: TRBJ2-1
D gene: .
CDR3 length: 13
V gene: TRBV20-1
clone size: .
CDR3 protein: CSAPMGENNEQFF
CDR3 DNA: TGCAGTGCCCCGATGGGAGAGAACAATGAGCAGTTCTTC

J gene: TRBJ2-1
D gene: .
CDR3 length: 11
V gene: TRBV29-1
clone size: few
CDR3 protein: CSVGRDNEQFF
CDR3 DNA: TGCAGCGTTGGGAGAGACAATGAGCAGTTCTTC

J gene: TRBJ1-2
D gene: .
CDR3 length: 11
V gene: TRBV12-3/TRBV12-4
clone size: .
CDR3 protein: CASSLNSGYTF
CDR3 DNA: TGTGCCAGCAGTTTGAACAGTGGCTACACCTTC

J gene: TRBJ2-1
D gene: TRBD2
CDR3 length: 16
V gene: TRBV12-3/TRBV12-4
clone size: .
CDR3 protein: CASSFRLADLYNEQFF
CDR3 DNA: TGTGCCAGCAGTTTTAGACTAGCCGACTTGTACAATGAGCAGTTCTTC

J gene: TRBJ1-1
D gene: .
CDR3 length: 16
V gene: TRBV9
clone size: .
CDR3 protein: CASSPHPDGKNTEAFF
CDR3 DNA: TGTGCCAGCAGCCCCCATCCGGACGGAAAGAACACTGAAGCTTTCTTT

J gene: TRBJ2-1
D gene: .
CDR3 length: 14
V gene: TRBV7-4
clone size: .
CDR3 protein: CASSLNNRGGWQFF
CDR3 DNA: TGTGCCAGCAGCCTTAATAACAGGGGAGGCTGGCAGTTCTTC

J gene: TRBJ2-1
D gene: TRBD2
CDR3 length: 13
V gene: TRBV29-1
clone size: .
CDR3 protein: CSVGASGRIEQFF
CDR3 DNA: TGCAGCGTTGGGGCTAGCGGGAGGATAGAGCAGTTCTTC

J gene: TRBJ2-7
D gene: TRBD1
CDR3 length: 15
V gene: TRBV4-2
clone size: .
CDR3 protein: CASSPGTGSSYEQYF
CDR3 DNA: TGTGCCAGCAGCCCCGGGACAGGGTCGTCCTACGAGCAGTACTTC

J gene: TRBJ2-1
D gene: TRBD1
CDR3 length: 13
V gene: TRBV19
clone size: .
CDR3 protein: CASSKKTGYEQFF
CDR3 DNA: TGTGCCAGTAGTAAAAAGACAGGGTATGAGCAGTTCTTC

J gene: TRBJ1-5
D gene: .
CDR3 length: 14
V gene: TRBV11-2
clone size: .
CDR3 protein: CASSLDYSNQPQHF
CDR3 DNA: TGTGCCAGCAGCTTAGACTATAGCAATCAGCCCCAGCATTTT

J gene: TRBJ2-1
D gene: .
CDR3 length: 15
V gene: TRBV2
clone size: .
CDR3 protein: CASSGQGGPNNEQFF
CDR3 DNA: TGTGCCAGCAGTGGCCAGGGGGGGCCGAACAATGAGCAGTTCTTC

J gene: TRBJ1-2
D gene: .
CDR3 length: 13
V gene: TRBV7-9
clone size: few
CDR3 protein: CASSFIGRDGYTF
CDR3 DNA: TGTGCCAGCAGCTTTATAGGTCGGGATGGCTACACCTTC

J gene: TRBJ2-4
D gene: .
CDR3 length: 14
V gene: TRBV18
clone size: .
CDR3 protein: CASSPDFGENIQYF
CDR3 DNA: TGTGCCAGCTCACCGGACTTCGGCGAAAACATTCAGTACTTC

J gene: TRBJ1-4
D gene: TRBD1
CDR3 length: 15
V gene: TRBV6-1
clone size: few
CDR3 protein: CASRSTGVAYEKLFF
CDR3 DNA: TGTGCCAGCAGATCGACAGGGGTGGCCTATGAAAAACTGTTTTTT

J gene: TRBJ1-4
D gene: .
CDR3 length: 15
V gene: TRBV27
clone size: .
CDR3 protein: CASSFSGSSNEKLFF
CDR3 DNA: TGTGCCAGCAGTTTCTCCGGGAGTTCTAATGAAAAACTGTTTTTT

J gene: TRBJ2-3
D gene: .
CDR3 length: 13
V gene: TRBV29-1
clone size: .
CDR3 protein: CSVDGPSTDTQYF
CDR3 DNA: TGCAGCGTTGATGGGCCAAGCACAGATACGCAGTATTTT

J gene: TRBJ1-2
D gene: .
CDR3 length: 13
V gene: TRBV12-3/TRBV12-4
clone size: .
CDR3 protein: CASSLDGNYGYTF
CDR3 DNA: TGTGCCAGCAGTTTAGACGGAAACTATGGCTACACCTTC

J gene: TRBJ2-7
D gene: .
CDR3 length: 15
V gene: TRBV11-1
clone size: .
CDR3 protein: CASSSRDSMSYEQYF
CDR3 DNA: TGTGCCAGCAGCTCCCGGGACTCCATGTCCTACGAGCAGTACTTC

J gene: TRBJ2-1
D gene: .
CDR3 length: 15
V gene: TRBV24-1
clone size: .
CDR3 protein: CATLWRVGIPNEQFF
CDR3 DNA: TGTGCCACCTTATGGAGGGTGGGTATCCCCAATGAGCAGTTCTTC

J gene: TRBJ2-2
D gene: .
CDR3 length: 12
V gene: TRBV19
clone size: .
CDR3 protein: CASTQDTGELFF
CDR3 DNA: TGTGCCAGTACCCAGGACACCGGGGAGCTGTTTTTT

J gene: TRBJ2-3
D gene: TRBD2
CDR3 length: 17
V gene: TRBV11-3
clone size: .
CDR3 protein: CASSLSRLAGRTDTQYF
CDR3 DNA: TGTGCCAGCAGCTTATCCCGACTAGCGGGACGCACAGATACGCAGTATTTT

J gene: TRBJ1-1
D gene: .
CDR3 length: 12
V gene: TRBV29-1
clone size: .
CDR3 protein: CSAVTRAKEAFF
CDR3 DNA: TGCAGCGCTGTCACACGGGCTAAAGAAGCTTTCTTT

J gene: TRBJ2-3
D gene: .
CDR3 length: 14
V gene: TRBV7-9
clone size: once
CDR3 protein: CASSQRAVPDTQYF
CDR3 DNA: TGTGCCAGCAGCCAACGGGCTGTACCAGATACGCAGTATTTT

J gene: TRBJ1-5
D gene: .
CDR3 length: 10
V gene: TRBV20-1
clone size: .
CDR3 protein: CSARFEPQHF
CDR3 DNA: TGCAGTGCTAGATTCGAGCCCCAGCATTTT

J gene: TRBJ1-6
D gene: .
CDR3 length: 13
V gene: TRBV6-5
clone size: .
CDR3 protein: CASSYLRGSPLHF
CDR3 DNA: TGTGCCAGCAGTTACTTGAGGGGTTCACCCCTCCACTTT

J gene: TRBJ2-1
D gene: TRBD2
CDR3 length: 12
V gene: TRBV11-1
clone size: .
CDR3 protein: CASSSGGLDQFF
CDR3 DNA: TGTGCCAGCAGTTCGGGGGGTCTTGATCAGTTCTTC

J gene: TRBJ2-7
D gene: .
CDR3 length: 11
V gene: TRBV19
clone size: few
CDR3 protein: CASSNTYEQYF
CDR3 DNA: TGTGCCAGTAGTAATACCTACGAGCAGTACTTC

J gene: TRBJ1-5
D gene: .
CDR3 length: 12
V gene: TRBV11-1
clone size: once
CDR3 protein: CASSLGDQPQHF
CDR3 DNA: TGTGCCAGCAGCTTAGGGGATCAGCCCCAGCATTTT